The 9 T cell receptor beta chains listed next were all sequenced from one sample in a study of T cell clonotyping in hematopoietic cell transplantation. The assay was immunoSEQ multiplex PCR, and TCRdb's table has in-frame clones only and misses some. Found here are 60,000 to 75,000 clones, approximately 94% of them singletons; the top ten hold around 1.5%. Sequencing was performed on peripheral blood mononuclear cells. The receptors here all came from a man between 50 and 59 years old in good health. Some clones in this sample may be carry-over from other donors' samples.

This rearrangement joins TRBV10-3 to TRBJ1-4; 7 bases fit TRBD1. V lost 5 bases to trimming and J lost 0 bases; unmatched junction nucleotides: 6. From germline, CDR1 is ENHRY and CDR2 SYGVKD. This CDR3 spans 16 amino acids. The CDR3 coding sequence is TGTGCCATCAGTCTATGGGACAGCGCAACTAATGAAAAACTGTTTTTT. Translating gives CAISLWDSATNEKLFF.

This CDR3 reads CASSSGGKGETQYF. CDR3 DNA sequence: TGTGCCAGCAGCTCTGGGGGAAAAGGAGAGACCCAGTACTTC. V usage is TRBV11-2 and J usage is TRBJ2-5; the D call may be TRBD1 or TRBD2 (5 bases each). The CDR3 is made up of 14 amino acids. Trimming pared 4 bases from V and 4 bases from J, leaving 13 bases between. Germline CDR1 SGHAT, CDR2 FQNNGV.

A few counts support this clone. The rearrangement joins TRBV7-8 to TRBJ1-1; a possible D gene is TRBD1 (6 bases). The CDR3 runs to 12 residues. Germline assignment: CDR1 SGHVS and CDR2 FQNEAQ. V lost 2 bases to trimming and J lost 6 bases, with 7 bases between them. CDR3 sequence: CASSLTGPEAFF. Here the CDR3 DNA reads TGTGCCAGCAGCTTAACAGGGCCTGAAGCTTTCTTT.

The J gene is TRBJ2-1, the V gene TRBV29-1; a weak D match, TRBD2 (6 bases). The germline V gene encodes CDR1 SQVTM and CDR2 ANQGSEA. V dropped 1 base and J dropped 4 bases, with 11 bases sitting between them. The CDR3 is made up of 14 amino acids. Written as DNA, the CDR3 is TGCAGCGTTGAAGCGGGACTCGATTACAATGAGCAGTTCTTC. Translating it yields CSVEAGLDYNEQFF.

The CDR3 region has the DNA TGTGCCAGCAGTAGCCGGTACAATATGAACACTGAAGCTTTCTTT. Protein sequence: CASSSRYNMNTEAFF. The chain recombines TRBV2 with TRBJ1-1, with D unresolved. The CDR3 has 15 amino acids. The germline V and J ends were trimmed by 5 bases and 0 bases, with 13 bases remaining between them. Germline V CDR1 and CDR2: SNHLY, FYNNEI.

The chain recombines TRBV5-5 with TRBJ1-1; D call uncertain. V was cut by 0 bases and J by 8 bases, with 11 bases left in between. CDR3 size: 13 residues. The germline V gene has CDR1 SGHKS and CDR2 YYEKEE (reference sequence). CDR3 in DNA: TGTGCCAGCAGCTTGGCGCCCTCGGGGGAAGCTTTCTTT. The encoded protein is CASSLAPSGEAFF.

The chain links TRBV28 to TRBJ2-7; TRBD2 matches at 10 bases. With 2 bases clipped from V and 2 bases from J, the junction kept 15 bases outside the gene matches. CDR1 and CDR2 (germline): MDHEN, SYDVKM. The CDR3 length is 19 residues. CDR3 amino acids: CASSLGASGSHLLTYEQYF. The CDR3 DNA reads TGTGCCAGCAGTTTAGGGGCTAGCGGGAGCCATCTACTTACCTACGAGCAGTACTTC.

The gene calls are TRBV4-3 and TRBJ2-5, with a weak D call TRBD1 (6 bases). The germline V gene has CDR1 LGHNA and CDR2 YSLEER. V was pared by 0 bases and J by 2 bases, with 16 bases between. There are 17 residues in the CDR3. This CDR3 reads CASSQEGAGALQETQYF. The CDR3 bases are TGCGCCAGCAGCCAAGAAGGGGCAGGGGCCCTACAAGAGACCCAGTACTTC.

J is TRBJ1-1 and V is TRBV5-6; no definite D call. V lost 4 bases and J 7 bases, leaving 11 bases between the germline ends. This CDR3 spans 12 amino acids. The V gene's germline CDR1 is SGHDT and CDR2 YYEEEE. The CDR3 here is CASSVGPFEAFF. CDR3 bases: TGTGCCAGCAGCGTCGGACCGTTTGAAGCTTTCTTT.